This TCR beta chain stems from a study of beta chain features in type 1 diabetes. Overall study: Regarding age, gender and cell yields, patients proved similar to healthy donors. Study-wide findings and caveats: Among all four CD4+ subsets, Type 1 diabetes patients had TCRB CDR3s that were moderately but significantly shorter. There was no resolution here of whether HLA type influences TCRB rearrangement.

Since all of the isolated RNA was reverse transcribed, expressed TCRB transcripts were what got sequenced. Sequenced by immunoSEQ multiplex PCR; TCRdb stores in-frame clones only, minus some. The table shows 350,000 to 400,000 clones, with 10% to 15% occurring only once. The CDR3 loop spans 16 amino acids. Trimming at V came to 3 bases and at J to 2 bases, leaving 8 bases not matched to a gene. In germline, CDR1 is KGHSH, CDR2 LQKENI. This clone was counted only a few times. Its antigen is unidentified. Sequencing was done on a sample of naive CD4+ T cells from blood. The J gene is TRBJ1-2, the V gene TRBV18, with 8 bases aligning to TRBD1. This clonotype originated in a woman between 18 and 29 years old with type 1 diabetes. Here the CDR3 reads CASSPSHDRGNYGYTF. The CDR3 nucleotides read TGTGCCAGCTCACCCTCACACGACAGGGGAAACTATGGCTACACCTTC.